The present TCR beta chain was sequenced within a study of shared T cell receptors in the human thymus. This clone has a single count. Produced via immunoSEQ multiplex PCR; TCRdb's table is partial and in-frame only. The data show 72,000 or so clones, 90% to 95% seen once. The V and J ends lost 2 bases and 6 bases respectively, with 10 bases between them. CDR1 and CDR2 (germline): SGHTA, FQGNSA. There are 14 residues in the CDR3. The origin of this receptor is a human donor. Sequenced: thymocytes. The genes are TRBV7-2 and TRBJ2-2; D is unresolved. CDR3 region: CASSLWVAAGELFF. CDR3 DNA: TGTGCCAGCAGCTTATGGGTAGCCGCCGGGGAGCTGTTTTTT.